This T cell receptor beta chain was identified in a study of blood T cell repertoires in COVID-19. Study-level information: The United States, Italy and Spain supplied acute and convalescent COVID-19 samples. Nucleic acid was either cDNA or gDNA, and it came from T cells, B-cell-depleted T cells, or PBMCs.

In the original analysis: Nucleated cell counts were estimated from reference gene primer amplification. Some clones are missing from TCRdb's copy, which holds only in-frame ones; the method was immunoSEQ multiplex PCR. That table gives V, J and clone size, and the DNA gave D and trimming. The sample yields about 95,000 clones, 84% seen once. Trimming shortened V by 4 bases and J by 5 bases, and 14 bases separated the two germline ends. Germline assignment: CDR1 MDHEN and CDR2 SYDVKM. The CDR3 totals 14 residues. The gene calls are TRBV28 and TRBJ1-1; D is unresolved. The sequence was obtained from a human donor in a cohort sampled during active COVID-19. What was sequenced was peripheral blood. The CDR3 protein is CASSSPEGRTEAFF. The CDR3 coding sequence is TGTGCCAGCAGTTCCCCGGAGGGTAGGACTGAAGCTTTCTTT.